The clone carrying this T cell receptor (beta chain) was found a few times. The method was immunoSEQ multiplex PCR; TCRdb's version includes in-frame clones alone and lacks a portion of them. The sample carries under 150,000 clones, over 75% recorded once. Trimming cost V 6 bases and J 0 bases, with 9 bases left between them. The germline CDR1 and CDR2 sequences are MNHEY and SMNVEV (reference sequence). This CDR3 has 15 amino acids. This record comes from a study of blood T cell repertoires in COVID-19. Study in general: Sources were T cells, B-cell-depleted T cells, or PBMCs; the material itself was cDNA or gDNA.

Enrolled through a virtual design, the participants were between about 18 and 100 years of age and came from 24 US areas. J is TRBJ1-6 and V is TRBV27; D call uncertain. This receptor was taken from a man in his fifties or sixties in a cohort exposed to, infected with or recovered from COVID-19 (not recorded which). The sample comprised PBMCs or T cells enriched from blood (not recorded which). CDR3 coding DNA: TGTGCCAGCAGAGTCCCGAGCTCCTATAATTCACCCCTCCACTTT. This sequence encodes CASRVPSSYNSPLHF.